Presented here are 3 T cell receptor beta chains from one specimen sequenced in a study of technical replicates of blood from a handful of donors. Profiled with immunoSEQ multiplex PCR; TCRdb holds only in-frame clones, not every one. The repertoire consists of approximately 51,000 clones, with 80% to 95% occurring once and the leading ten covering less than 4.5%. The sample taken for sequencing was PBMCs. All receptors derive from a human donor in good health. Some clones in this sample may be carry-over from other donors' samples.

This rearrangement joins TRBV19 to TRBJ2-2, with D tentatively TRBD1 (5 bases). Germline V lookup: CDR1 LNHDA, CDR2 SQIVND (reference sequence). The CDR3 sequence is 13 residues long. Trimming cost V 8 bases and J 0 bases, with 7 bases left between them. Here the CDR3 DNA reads TGTGCCAGTGTAGGGGCGAACACCGGGGAGCTGTTTTTT. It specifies CASVGANTGELFF.

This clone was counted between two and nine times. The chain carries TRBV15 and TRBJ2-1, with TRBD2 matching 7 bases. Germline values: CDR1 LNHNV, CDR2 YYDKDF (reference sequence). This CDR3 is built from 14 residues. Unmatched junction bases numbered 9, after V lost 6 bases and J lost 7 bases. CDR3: CATSGGRGGNEQFF. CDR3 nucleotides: TGTGCCACCAGTGGCGGGAGAGGAGGGAATGAGCAGTTCTTC.

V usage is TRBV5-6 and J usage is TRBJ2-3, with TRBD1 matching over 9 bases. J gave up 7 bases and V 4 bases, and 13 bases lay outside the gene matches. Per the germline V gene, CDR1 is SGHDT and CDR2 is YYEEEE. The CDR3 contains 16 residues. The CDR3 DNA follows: TGTGCCAGCAGCCCCTATTGGACAGGGACAGGGAATACGCAGTATTTT. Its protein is CASSPYWTGTGNTQYF.